Listed here are 16 T cell receptor beta chains from one sample, sequenced in a study of quantifying T cell responses using KT2 cells. Across the study: TCR alpha and beta constant-region primers primed reverse transcription of RNA.

The cDNA 3' end received a ligated oligonucleotide with a UMI. First-round PCR used 3 to 4 cycles and beta primers RC1.1 and RC1.2 covering TRBC1 and TRBC2. TCRdb itself ran the UMI-ligation and nested PCR reads through MiXCR, one entry per CDR3 protein. This sample has about 30,000 distinct CDR3 sequences, with 6% to 9.5% found just once. The sample was PBMCs spiked with cells of the T cell clone KT2. The receptors were gathered from a human donor.

This clonotype rates as large. CDR3 sequence reads: CASSQEPEYEQYF. The DNA of the CDR3 is TGCGCCAGCAGCCAAGAACCCGAATACGAGCAGTACTTC. The J gene is TRBJ2-7, the V gene TRBV4-3; D not resolved. The V gene's germline CDR1 is LGHNA and CDR2 YSLEER. Trimming removed 0 bases from V and 4 bases from J, with 7 bases in between. The CDR3 extends over 13 amino acids.

This clonotype was observed a few times. V usage is TRBV6-6 and J usage is TRBJ2-3; D not resolved. The CDR3 length is 12 residues. Germline V CDR1 and CDR2: MNHNY, SVGAGI (reference sequence). Deletions cut 10 bases from V and 2 bases from J, with 10 bases between. The CDR3 sequence is CAIAQDTDTQYF. The CDR3 nucleotides are TGTGCCATCGCCCAAGACACAGATACGCAGTATTTT.

V gene TRBV7-3 combines with J gene TRBJ2-3, with TRBD2 matching 9 bases. V lost 3 bases and J lost 7; bases outside the gene matches: 8. This CDR3 contains 15 residues. CDR1 is SGHTA and CDR2 is FQGTGA in the germline V gene. CDR3 residues: CASSFSGGEGNTQYF. The CDR3 region has the DNA TGTGCCAGCAGCTTTAGCGGGGGTGAGGGGAATACGCAGTATTTT.

This clonotype was detected ten times or more. The chain links TRBV7-3 to TRBJ2-7; TRBD2 aligns across 9 bases. The CDR3 runs 15 residues. The J segment lost 5 bases and the V segment lost 5 bases, leaving 10 bases of the junction unmatched. CDR1 is SGHTA and CDR2 is FQGTGA in the germline V gene. DNA of the CDR3: TGTGCCAGCAGCCCCTCTCCAGCGGGAGGCCACGAGCAGTACTTC. Translating it yields CASSPSPAGGHEQYF.

In the case of this clonotype: A read error is possible here, since a much larger clone lies one base away. CDR3 region: CASSYAGQRADNTEAYF. The DNA of the CDR3 is TGTGCCAGCAGTTACGCAGGTCAAAGAGCGGATAATACTGAAGCTTACTTT. This chain uses TRBV6-2 or TRBV6-3 with TRBJ1-1; D uncertain. Germline loops: CDR1 MNHEY, CDR2 SVGEGT. The CDR3 contains 17 residues.

This clonotype showed up just a few times. The chain recombines TRBV27 with TRBJ1-1; a weak D match, TRBD1 (5 bases). Germline assignment: CDR1 MNHEY and CDR2 SMNVEV (reference sequence). V lost 4 bases and J 3 bases, leaving 9 bases between the germline ends. The CDR3 has 13 residues. CDR3 sequence (DNA): TGTGCCAGCAGTTCCACAGGCGACACTGAAGCTTTCTTT. Residues: CASSSTGDTEAFF.

V is TRBV9 and J is TRBJ1-1; no reliable D call. Germline CDR1 SGDLS, CDR2 YYNGEE. This CDR3 spans 14 amino acids. Trimming took 0 bases from V and 1 from J, leaving 7 bases between them. The CDR3 region is CASSVASGNTEAFF. The CDR3, as DNA: TGTGCCAGCAGCGTAGCTTCAGGGAACACTGAAGCTTTCTTT.

This clonotype has a count of ten or more. The rearrangement uses TRBV7-3 and TRBJ2-1, with D possibly matching TRBD1 (5 bases). This CDR3 has 14 residues. The V end was cut by 2 bases, the J end by 14 bases, with 19 bases between. Germline V lookup: CDR1 SGHTA, CDR2 FQGTGA. CDR3 bases: TGTGCCAGCAGCTTATCCCCAGGCAGGGCAATCAAGTTCTTC. It translates to CASSLSPGRAIKFF.

This clonotype was counted many times. The chain recombines TRBV21-1 with TRBJ1-4; TRBD1 reflects the table's D call only, with no check against the DNA. TRBV21-1 is labeled a pseudogene. The CDR3 is 16 residues long. The CDR3 reads CASSKKRGADNEKLFF. CDR3 DNA sequence: TGTGCCAGCAGCAAAAAGAGAGGGGCGGATAATGAAAAACTGTTTTTT.

The table lists this clonotype with many counts. The J gene is TRBJ1-1, the V gene TRBV11-1; D is ambiguous. CDR3 length: 13 residues. Deletions cut 5 bases from V and 1 base from J, with 8 bases between. The V gene's germline CDR1 is SGHAT and CDR2 FQDESV (reference sequence). CDR3: CASSENRNTEAFF. For the CDR3, the DNA is TGTGCCAGCAGCGAAAACAGGAACACTGAAGCTTTCTTT.

The chain employs TRBV5-1 and TRBJ1-1; 7 bases match TRBD1. V was clipped by 4 bases and J by 4 bases; unmatched bases: 7. Germline CDR1 SGHRS, CDR2 YFSETQ. CDR3 length equals 14 residues. Written as DNA, the CDR3 is TGCGCCAGCAGCCCAGGACAGGCGGGCACTGAAGCTTTCTTT. It yields the protein CASSPGQAGTEAFF.

This clonotype was seen many times. The chain joins TRBV12-3 or TRBV12-4 to TRBJ1-5, with D perhaps TRBD1 (5 bases). CDR3 length: 14 amino acids. With 3 bases removed from V and 3 bases from J, the gap between germline ends came to 9 bases. CDR3 sequence reads: CASSLAGSNQPQHF. The CDR3 region has the DNA TGTGCCAGCAGTTTGGCAGGGTCCAATCAGCCCCAGCATTTT.

The CDR3 bases are TGTGCCAGCAGCCGGATCCTGGGTCGGGTCCCCCTTCGCGATACGCAGTATTTT. The encoded protein is CASSRILGRVPLRDTQYF. The chain recombines TRBV14 with TRBJ2-3; D is undetermined. Germline V gene data show CDR1 as SGHDN and CDR2 as FVKESK. Trimming stripped 4 bases from V and 6 bases from J, with 26 bases between. The CDR3 has 18 residues.

The sample holds many counts of this clonotype. The rearrangement links TRBV7-8 to TRBJ2-2; D unresolved. CDR3 size: 13 residues. In germline, CDR1 is SGHVS, CDR2 FQNEAQ. V shed 4 bases and J shed 8 bases, with 11 bases lying between them. CDR3: CASSYHGSGELFF. The CDR3 DNA sequence: TGTGCCAGCAGCTACCACGGGTCGGGGGAGCTGTTTTTT.

This clonotype was recorded many times. J is TRBJ2-1 and V is TRBV7-9; D remains ambiguous. With 6 bases removed from V and 6 bases from J, the gap between germline ends came to 12 bases. CDR1 and CDR2 from the germline V gene are SEHNR and FQNEAQ (reference sequence). The CDR3 length is 13 residues. In DNA, the CDR3 is TGTGCCAGCAGTGAGTTGGGTTCCAATGAGCAGTTCTTC. Translating it yields CASSELGSNEQFF. The variable domain in full, completed from reference TRBV7-9 and TRBJ2-1, reads DTGVSQNPRHKITKRGQNVTFRCDPISEHNRLYWYRQTLGQGPEFLTYFQNEAQLEKSRLLSDRFSAERPKGSFSTLEIQRTEQGDSAMYLCASSELGSNEQFFGPGTRLTVL.

This clonotype has a handful of counts. The V call is TRBV7-6, the J call TRBJ2-1; D is unresolved. The CDR3 extends over 14 amino acids. Trimming removed 3 bases from V and 5 bases from J, with 11 bases in between. CDR1 SGHVS and CDR2 FNYEAQ come from the germline V gene. The chain's CDR3 is CASSFILGNNEQFF. DNA of the CDR3: TGTGCCAGCAGCTTTATCCTGGGAAACAATGAGCAGTTCTTC.